This TCR beta chain was documented in a study of cytomegalovirus exposure and HLA in healthy donors. Findings and limits, study-wide: Rarity characterized most TCR sequences, yet some public TCRs appeared in many donors. A later analysis showed HLA-associated TCR beta chains outstripping equally common others in clonal expansion.

The CDR3 extends over 13 amino acids. Trimming removed 6 bases at V and 2 bases at J, with 8 bases between. CDR1 and CDR2 from the germline V gene are LNHDA and SQIVND (reference sequence). The sample holds a few counts of this clone. Its antigen is not identified. 60 Vbeta and 13 Jbeta primers were used in PCR. The method was immunoSEQ multiplex PCR; TCRdb's version includes in-frame clones alone and lacks a portion of them. The sample includes about 180,000 clones, 82% of them seen just once. The chain carries TRBV19 and TRBJ1-5; D remains unclear. The sample consisted of PBMCs. This clonotype originated in a man in his forties in good health and CMV-seronegative. As DNA, the CDR3 is TGTGCCAGTAGCCGGTCTGGCAATCAGCCCCAGCATTTT. Amino acid sequence: CASSRSGNQPQHF.